The rows below give T cell receptor beta chains drawn from one sample of a study of blood T cells in healthy people across ages. TCRdb re-called the 5' RACE reads through MiXCR, storing one row per CDR3 protein. The sample holds 750,000 to 950,000 distinct CDR3 sequences; around a quarter are singletons and the top ten take approximately 2.9%. This same sample was also part of a study on T cells of mothers and their children.

Sequencing input: blood. These receptor sequences come from a boy younger than 18 in good health. The CDR3 runs from the conserved cysteine through the conserved F or W. D genes are given only for firm matches. The size entry is marked missing in some rows and otherwise reads once, few, many or a size class.

clone_size j_call v_call d_call cdr3_nt cdr3_aa
few TRBJ2-1 TRBV4-2 TRBD2 TGTGCCAGCAGCCAAGACGGACTAGGACTAAGTAATGAGCAGTTCTTC CASSQDGLGLSNEQFF
NA TRBJ1-6 TRBV13 NA TGTGCCAGCAGCGATAGGACGTTTGATAATTCACCCCTCCACTTT CASSDRTFDNSPLHF
few TRBJ2-7 TRBV15 NA TGTGCCACCAGCGGGCAGCTACAAGACGAGCAGTACTTC CATSGQLQDEQYF
NA TRBJ1-6 TRBV12-3/TRBV12-4 TRBD1 TGTGCCAGCAGTCCAACAGGGGGCCAGTCACCCCTCCACTTT CASSPTGGQSPLHF
NA TRBJ2-5 TRBV11-2 TRBD2 TGTGCCAGCAGCTTAGGGACTAGCGCAGAGACCCAGTACTTC CASSLGTSAETQYF
NA TRBJ2-1 TRBV9 TRBD1 TGTGCCAGCAGCGTAGAGGGACAGGGGAAGAATGAGCAGTTCTTC CASSVEGQGKNEQFF
NA TRBJ2-5 TRBV20-1 NA TGCAGTGCTAGCCCCGGGACTTTTGAGACCCAGTACTTC CSASPGTFETQYF
NA TRBJ2-7 TRBV5-1 NA TGCGCCAGCAGCCTATCAACAGATTCTTACGAGCAGTACTTC CASSLSTDSYEQYF
NA TRBJ1-4 TRBV2 TRBD1 TGTGCCAGCAGTCGGACAGGGGATGGAAAACTGTTTTTT CASSRTGDGKLFF
few TRBJ2-7 TRBV7-9 NA TGTGCCAGCAGCTTAGGTCCGAAAGGGAGAGGCGAGCAGTACTTC CASSLGPKGRGEQYF
NA TRBJ1-1 TRBV5-1 TRBD1 TGCGCCAGCAGCTTGGCAGGTTCGGGGACAGGGGATTTTGAAGCTTTCTTT CASSLAGSGTGDFEAFF
few TRBJ1-3 TRBV12-3/TRBV12-4 TRBD1 TGTGCCAGCAGTATAAGACAGGGGAACTCTGGAGACACCATATATTTT CASSIRQGNSGDTIYF
NA TRBJ2-5 TRBV5-1 NA TGCGCCAGCAGCGTGGTCGGCCCACAAGAGACCCAGTACTTC CASSVVGPQETQYF
few TRBJ2-5 TRBV6-5 TRBD2 TGTGCCAGTCATACGACGGGGGGGACCCAAGAGACCCAGTACTTC CASHTTGGTQETQYF
NA TRBJ2-5 TRBV1 NA TGCACCAGCAGCCATCCCGCCCGCACCGGGACTAGAGAGACCCAGTACTTC CTSSHPARTGTRETQYF
few TRBJ1-5 TRBV28 NA TGTGCCAGCAGTTTGTACGGGGTCCACAATCAGCCCCAGCATTTT CASSLYGVHNQPQHF
few TRBJ2-5 TRBV19 NA TGTGCCAGTAGTATGTATGGAGAGCAGTACTTC CASSMYGEQYF
NA TRBJ2-1 TRBV3-1 NA TGTGCCAGCAGCCGGGCCGGGGGTGAGCAGTTCTTC CASSRAGGEQFF
many TRBJ2-7 TRBV12-3/TRBV12-4 NA TGTGCCAGCAGTTTCGGGGCGGCAGAGTCCTCCTACGAGCAGTACTTC CASSFGAAESSYEQYF
few TRBJ2-1 TRBV4-2 TRBD2 TGTGCCAGCAGCCAAGACCCTAGCGGGGGGTACAATGAGCAGTTCTTC CASSQDPSGGYNEQFF
few TRBJ2-1 TRBV20-1 NA TGCAGTGCTCTCGTCCGTGAGCAGGGGGGTTCCTACAATGAGCAGTTCTTC CSALVREQGGSYNEQFF
few TRBJ2-5 TRBV29-1 TRBD1 TGCAGCGTTGACCATGGACAGGGAGAGACCCAGTACTTC CSVDHGQGETQYF
NA TRBJ2-7 TRBV28 TRBD2 TGTGCCAGCAGGGGTGGGGTGCGGGGGGTCAACGAGCAGTACTTC CASRGGVRGVNEQYF
few TRBJ2-5 TRBV5-1 TRBD1 TGCGCCAGCAGCTCGGGACAGCGGACCTACCTCCAAGAGACCCAGTACTTC CASSSGQRTYLQETQYF
few TRBJ2-7 TRBV7-2 NA TGTGCCAGCAGCTTAATCTCGGGCCCCTCCTACGAGCAGTACTTC CASSLISGPSYEQYF
few TRBJ2-3 TRBV4-1 TRBD2 TGCGCCAGCAGCCAAGGAGCGGGGTTCACAGATACGCAGTATTTT CASSQGAGFTDTQYF
NA TRBJ2-2 TRBV29-1 TRBD2 TGCAGCGTTGCCCTAGCGGGATTCGGGGAGCTGTTTTTT CSVALAGFGELFF
once TRBJ2-7 TRBV29-1 TRBD1 TGCAGCGTGAAGTACCGGGACAGGGGAGGCTACGAGCAGTACTTC CSVKYRDRGGYEQYF
NA TRBJ2-3 TRBV20-1 TRBD1 TGCAGTGCTAGGAATCCAGGGGGATCCCTTTATACGCAGTATTTT CSARNPGGSLYTQYF
few TRBJ2-5 TRBV7-7 NA TGTGCCAGCACCCCGAGTTTTGAAGACCAAGAGACCCAGTACTTC CASTPSFEDQETQYF
NA TRBJ2-5 TRBV20-1 TRBD1 TGCAGTGCTGAGGGCAGGGGGCGCTTGGAGACCCAGTACTTC CSAEGRGRLETQYF
few TRBJ2-1 TRBV11-2 NA TGTGCCAGCAGCTTGAGGCAGATGGGGGATGAGCAGTTCTTC CASSLRQMGDEQFF
NA TRBJ2-3 TRBV7-9 NA TGTGCCAGCAGCTTTATACTGCGGGACAGCACAGATACGCAGTATTTT CASSFILRDSTDTQYF
NA TRBJ2-2 TRBV4-1 TRBD1 TGCGCCAGCAGCGCTCGACAGGGGTCGAGCGGGGAGCTGTTTTTT CASSARQGSSGELFF
NA TRBJ1-2 TRBV12-3/TRBV12-4 TRBD1 TGTGCCAGCAGCATCCATCCAGGGGGCACCTATGGCTACACCTTC CASSIHPGGTYGYTF
NA TRBJ2-5 TRBV27 TRBD1 TGTGCCAGCAGTTCCCTAGGACAGGGGCAACGAGAGACCCAGTACTTC CASSSLGQGQRETQYF
NA TRBJ2-1 TRBV28 TRBD2 TGTGCCAGCAGTTCGGGACTAGTTGCCAATGAGCAGTTCTTC CASSSGLVANEQFF
few TRBJ2-7 TRBV4-1 TRBD2 TGCGCCAGCAGCCCACAAGCGGGGGCTTCCTACGAGCAGTACTTC CASSPQAGASYEQYF
few TRBJ2-3 TRBV12-5 NA TGTGCTAGTGGTTCGTTGGCAGATACGCAGTATTTT CASGSLADTQYF
few TRBJ2-7 TRBV28 TRBD2 TGTGCCAGCAGTACTAGCGGGGGACTCTACGAGCAGTACTTC CASSTSGGLYEQYF
few TRBJ1-5 TRBV4-1 TRBD1 TGCGCCAGCAGCCAAGTTGGGACAGGCCTGTATAGCAATCAGCCCCAGCATTTT CASSQVGTGLYSNQPQHF
NA TRBJ1-2 TRBV6-6 NA TGTGCCAGCAGTAAGGGGGAACTCACTACCTATGGCTACACCTTC CASSKGELTTYGYTF
NA TRBJ1-2 TRBV10-3 NA TGTGCCAGCAGCCCGATGGGGAGAGGTACTGGTGGCTACACCTTC CASSPMGRGTGGYTF
many TRBJ1-1 TRBV15 NA TGTGCCACCAGCAGATACAGGGATGACACTGAAGCTTTCTTT CATSRYRDDTEAFF
NA TRBJ2-2 TRBV12-3/TRBV12-4 NA TGTGCCAGCAGTCCCTTAGGAGGCGGGGAGCTGTTTTTT CASSPLGGGELFF
few TRBJ2-7 TRBV28 NA TGTGCCAGCAGTTTTGGATTCAGGCAACGAAATTCCTACGAGCAGTACTTC CASSFGFRQRNSYEQYF
few TRBJ1-4 TRBV28 NA TGTGCCAGCAGTTCTGAGGGTTCGACTAATGAAAAACTGTTTTTT CASSSEGSTNEKLFF
once TRBJ2-5 TRBV27 NA TGTGCCAGCAGTTTTTGGGGAGGTTCTCAAGAGACCCAGTACTTC CASSFWGGSQETQYF
NA TRBJ2-1 TRBV5-4 TRBD2 TGTGCCAGCAAGCGTAGCGGGGGGTCGAGCTCCTACAATGAGCAGTTCTTC CASKRSGGSSSYNEQFF
few TRBJ2-7 TRBV11-2 TRBD1 TGTGCCAGCACTCTAACCAGGGGGCTTAACGTCTACGAGCAGTACTTC CASTLTRGLNVYEQYF
few TRBJ1-1 TRBV18 NA TGTGCCAGCTCACCGGGGGCTTTGAACACTGAAGCTTTCTTT CASSPGALNTEAFF
NA TRBJ2-1 TRBV5-8 NA TGTGCCAGCAGCTTAGAGGGGGGGGTCTACAATGAGCAGTTCTTC CASSLEGGVYNEQFF
few TRBJ1-1 TRBV20-1 NA TGCAGTGCCAGGAAAGGCTACACTGAAGCTTTCTTT CSARKGYTEAFF
few TRBJ2-3 TRBV9 NA TGTGCCAGCAGCGTGGGACTTTCCAACACAGATACGCAGTATTTT CASSVGLSNTDTQYF
NA TRBJ1-1 TRBV12-3/TRBV12-4 TRBD1 TGTGCCAGCATATGGGGGACAGTGAACACTGAAGCTTTCTTT CASIWGTVNTEAFF
few TRBJ2-7 TRBV5-4 NA TGTGCCAGCAGCTTCCCAAACAGGTTCGACGAGCAGTACTTC CASSFPNRFDEQYF
NA TRBJ2-2 TRBV20-1 TRBD2 TGCAGTGCTAGAGTAAGCGGGGGCCTAAACACCGGGGAGCTGTTTTTT CSARVSGGLNTGELFF
few TRBJ2-5 TRBV12-3/TRBV12-4 TRBD1 TGTGCCAGCAGCCATGGACAGGGGAGCGAGCAGTGCTTC CASSHGQGSEQCF